This TCR beta chain appears in the sequencing data of a study of post-analysis software for immune sequencing data. On the study more broadly: The disease courses covered relapsing-remitting, secondary progressive and progressive-relapsing multiple sclerosis.

The TCR beta cDNA libraries carried unique molecular identifiers. TCRdb ran MiXCR on the PCR reads and lists one entry per CDR3 protein. Of approximately 770,000 distinct CDR3 sequences in the sample, around 45% were seen once. Germline CDR1 SQVTM, CDR2 ANQGSEA. Germline trimming cut 2 bases from V and 4 bases from J; bases unmatched to any gene: 4. This CDR3 spans 14 amino acids. Points from the study as a whole: By F measure, strong co-clustering occurred among samples prepared in the same batch. Five or six TRBV segments, TRBV5-6, TRBV5-1 and TRBV20-1 among them, were found more frequent in patients than controls.

On this clonotype: Its specificity is unknown.

The sequenced sample consisted of blood. The chain employs TRBV29-1 and TRBJ2-3; 9 bases agree with TRBD1. The sequence was obtained from a girl aged 10-17 years with multiple sclerosis. The CDR3 DNA follows: TGCAGCGTTGAAAAGACAGGGGGTCCAGATACGCAGTATTTT. Translated, it gives CSVEKTGGPDTQYF.